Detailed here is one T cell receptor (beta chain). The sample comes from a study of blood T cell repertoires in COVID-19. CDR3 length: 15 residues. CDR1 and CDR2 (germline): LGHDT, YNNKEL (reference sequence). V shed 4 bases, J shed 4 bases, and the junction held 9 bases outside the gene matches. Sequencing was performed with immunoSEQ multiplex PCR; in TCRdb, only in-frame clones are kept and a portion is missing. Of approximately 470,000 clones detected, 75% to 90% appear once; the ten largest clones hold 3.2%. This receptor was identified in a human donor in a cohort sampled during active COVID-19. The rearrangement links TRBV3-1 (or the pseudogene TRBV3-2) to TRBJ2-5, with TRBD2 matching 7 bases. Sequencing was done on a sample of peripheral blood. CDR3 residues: CASSPKGGMGETQYF. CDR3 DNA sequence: TGTGCCAGCAGCCCCAAGGGAGGGATGGGAGAGACCCAGTACTTC.